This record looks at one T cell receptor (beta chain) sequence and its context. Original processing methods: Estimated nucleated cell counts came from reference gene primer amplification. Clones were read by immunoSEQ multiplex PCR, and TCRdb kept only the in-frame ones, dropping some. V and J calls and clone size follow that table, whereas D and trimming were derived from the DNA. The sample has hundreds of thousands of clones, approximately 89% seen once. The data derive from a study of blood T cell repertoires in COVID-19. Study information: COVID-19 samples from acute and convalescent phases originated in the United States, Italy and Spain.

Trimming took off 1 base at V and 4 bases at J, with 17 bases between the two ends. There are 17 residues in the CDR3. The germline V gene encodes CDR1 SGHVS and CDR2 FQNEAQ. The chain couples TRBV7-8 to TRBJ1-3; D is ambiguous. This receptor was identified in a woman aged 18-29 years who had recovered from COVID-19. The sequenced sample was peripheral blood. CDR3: CASSLVIAGGRGNTIYF. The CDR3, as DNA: TGTGCCAGCAGCTTAGTGATCGCGGGAGGAAGGGGAAACACCATATATTTT.